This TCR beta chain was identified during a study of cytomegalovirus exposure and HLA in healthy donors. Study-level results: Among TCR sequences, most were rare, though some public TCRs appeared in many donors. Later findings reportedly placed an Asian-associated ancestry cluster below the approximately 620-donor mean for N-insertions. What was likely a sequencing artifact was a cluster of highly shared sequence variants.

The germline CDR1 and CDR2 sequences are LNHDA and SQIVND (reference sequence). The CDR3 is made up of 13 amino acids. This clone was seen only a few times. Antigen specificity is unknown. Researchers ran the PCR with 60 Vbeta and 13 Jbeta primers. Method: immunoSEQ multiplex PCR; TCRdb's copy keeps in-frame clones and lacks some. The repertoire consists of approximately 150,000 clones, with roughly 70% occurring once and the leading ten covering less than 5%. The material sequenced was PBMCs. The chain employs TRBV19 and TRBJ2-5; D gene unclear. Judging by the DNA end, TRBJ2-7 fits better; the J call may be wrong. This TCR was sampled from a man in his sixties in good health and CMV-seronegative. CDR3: CASSIAVAYEQYF. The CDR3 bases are TGTGCCAGTAGTATAGCGGTAGCCTACGAGCAGTACTTC.